This T cell receptor beta chain was observed in a study of T cells in Graves' hyperthyroidism and ophthalmopathy (dated by TCRdb to the late 2010s). Background on the whole study: Peripheral blood samples were taken at initial diagnosis, before any treatment was given. A discovery cohort of about a hundred patients, roughly 45 with Graves' ophthalmopathy and 57 with stable Graves' hyperthyroidism, was used to find distinguishing TCR V-J signatures. Whether ophthalmopathy could be predicted prospectively was tested in an independent validation cohort made up of roughly 19 hyperthyroidism patients plus 17 patients who later progressed to ophthalmopathy. The 85 to 100 discovery patients were randomly split 7:3 into training and test sets. In more than 5 Graves' hyperthyroidism patients, the study also compared T-cell repertoires from thyroid tissue with T-cell repertoires from blood. After blood sampling, hyperthyroidism patients were treated with methimazole at a starting dose of 30 mg daily, and ophthalmopathy patients were treated with high-dose intravenous methylprednisolone. TCR Vbeta CDR3 sequencing of 120 to 150 peripheral blood samples (fewer than 45 ophthalmopathy, under 80 hyperthyroidism and 17 progressor patients) is reported in the paper.

Taken from cysteine to phenylalanine, the CDR3 has 16 residues. The entry retains the CDR3 DNA only, 48 bases that are in frame from base 1. V loses 7 bases at its end and J loses 5 bases; junction bases beyond the gene matches: 15. The germline V gene sets CDR1 to SGHTS and CDR2 to YDEGEE. Hyperthyroidism patients were newly diagnosed, with disease duration under 2 months, and aged 18 to 65 years. Any patient with an uncontrolled infection, another autoimmune disease, pregnancy or lactation was excluded. Clinical symptoms, serum thyroxine and TRAb, thyroid ultrasound, and orbital computed tomography formed the basis for the diagnoses. Blood from progressor patients was drawn when they were first diagnosed with hyperthyroidism, before any ophthalmopathy symptoms appeared. PBMCs were separated from about 10 ml of fresh peripheral blood using Ficoll-Paque density gradient centrifugation. Progressor patients were first diagnosed with Graves' hyperthyroidism and then developed ophthalmopathy during follow-up. Trizol reagent was used to extract total RNA, and RNA quality was then checked on an Agilent 2100 Bioanalyzer.

TCR beta CDR3 regions were amplified from RNA transcripts. A first-round RT-PCR of the TCR CDR3 used the HTBI primer set with the Qiagen OneStep RT-PCR kit. A second multiplex PCR round built the libraries, followed by size selection and purification. Sequencing of the libraries was done on an Illumina HiSeq2000 using paired-end 100 bp reads. Per the authors' processing: Raw data were processed with SOAPnuke, discarding reads with adapters, uncalled bases, mean Phred below 15, or no exact constant-primer or identifier match. High-quality paired reads were merged using COPE v1.2.5, and each unique nucleotide sequence was defined as a clonotype. MiTCR v1.1 was used to align clonotypes to the IMGT TRBV, TRBD and TRBJ reference segments. Only V-J combinations with frequency above 0.0001, covering 98% to 99.2% of repertoires, were analysed. A TCS score was defined as the ratio between F50 (clonal expansion) and ExV (chaos), using BLOSUM62-based TCRdist between CDR3 peptides within each V-J. Welch's t-statistics and random forest reduced 500 to 650 V-J features to roughly 13, which were used in a naive Bayes classifier (R e1071). TCRdb ran its own pipeline on the public reads, namely fastp trimming at Q25 and MiXCR clone calling, and kept in-frame beta chains. Identical CDR3 proteins give one entry, which carries the most common genes and DNA. These V and J calls are TCRdb output, not the study's own analysis. This sample gives 250,000 to 300,000 distinct CDR3 sequences in total; around 15% of them show up just once. The ten largest make up around 30% of the sample.

What the study reported, not specific to this receptor: Most expanded thyroid clonotypes (frequency above 0.001) were also detected in blood, a finding suggesting that blood repertoires may reflect thyroid immune responses. Sample size was not statistically predetermined, and blinding of investigators to group allocation was not performed. During validation, the model predicted progression to ophthalmopathy a median of around 7 months ahead of onset, with almost 71% sensitivity and around 72% specificity. A model built on a 13 V-J signature distinguished ophthalmopathy from stable hyperthyroidism, reaching around 87% sensitivity and approximately 81% specificity in cross-validation and 80%/75% in testing.

As concerns this clonotype: There is no known antigen for this receptor. No base quality information exists; no much larger clone differs at one position.

The receptor comes from a woman in her forties or fifties with Graves' hyperthyroidism that later progressed to Graves' ophthalmopathy. The sample consisted of blood. The chain is assembled from TRBV5-8 and TRBJ2-3; TRBD2 aligns with 8 central bases. Here is the DNA: TGTGCCAGCTCGGGGGGGGGGAAAACGGGGGAAGATACGCAGTATTTT. This sequence encodes CASSGGGKTGEDTQYF.